This T cell receptor beta chain is from a study of OX40 agonist ivuxolimab in advanced cancers. On this clone itself: Its cognate antigen is unknown.

This CDR3 spans 15 amino acids. Germline CDR1 reads SGHRS; CDR2 reads YFSETQ. V was pared by 3 bases and J by 2 bases, with 12 bases between. The data were produced by immunoSEQ multiplex PCR, yet TCRdb's version contains in-frame clones alone and is incomplete. The repertoire includes about 67,000 clones, approximately 80% of them detected once, and 8.2% sits in the top ten. Study-wide findings and caveats: The CD4+ and CD8+ T cells in the blood had expanded clonally by week 6 at 0.1 to 3.0 mg/kg.

The sequence was obtained from an adult with an advanced solid tumor such as melanoma, head and neck, liver or kidney cancer. V usage is TRBV5-1 and J usage is TRBJ1-3; tentatively, D is TRBD1 (6 bases). Material: CD4+ or CD8+ T cells sorted from blood, obtained in a trial of the OX40 agonist ivuxolimab. This CDR3 is CASSSRGAPGNTIYF. The CDR3 DNA is TGCGCCAGCAGCTCGAGGGGGGCTCCTGGAAACACCATATATTTT.